This T cell receptor (beta chain) was identified in a study of T cell repertoires in cytomegalovirus infection. For the study at large: Public TCR beta signatures marked donors with CMV infection and the matching HLA.

Per the germline V gene, CDR1 is MDHEN and CDR2 is SYDVKM. This CDR3 is built from 14 residues. V dropped 3 bases and J dropped 2 bases, with 10 bases sitting between them. Study-wide results and limits: Pooled public TCR beta family frequency picked out CMV carriers with the relevant HLA. Dominating the ex vivo response were HLA-C-restricted CMV-specific TCR beta clonotypes.

Via MiXCR, TCRdb re-called the reads, giving one row per CDR3 protein. The sample holds around 740,000 distinct CDR3 sequences; 35% to 45% are singletons and the top ten take 2.5% to 3.5%. For this clonotype: Its antigen is not identified. No conserved phenylalanine or tryptophan ends this CDR3, so it is likely a read error.

The sequenced sample was PBMCs. The clonotype comes from a human donor in good health (CMV status not recorded). Some clones in this sample may be carry-over from other donors' samples. V is TRBV28 and J is TRBJ2-5; D not certain. The chain's CDR3 is CASSFRTPQETQYL. DNA for the CDR3: TGTGCCAGCAGTTTCCGCACGCCGCAAGAGACCCAGTACTTA.